The text below deals with one T cell receptor (beta chain). Antigen: not known. Every sample gave at least 5 micrograms of total RNA when it was extracted. This sample was taken from a study of blood T cells in healthy people across ages. A sample-barcoded 5' primer and a J-beta primer mix were used in a second PCR of roughly 7 to 11 cycles. The template-switch adaptor was a 5' adaptor with 12 random nucleotides. It tagged each cDNA molecule. Each of the samples gave a minimum of 2.5 million paired-end reads that contained CDR3. From the 5' RACE reads, TCRdb called clonotypes with MiXCR, one entry per CDR3 protein. The repertoire holds 550,000 to 800,000 distinct CDR3 sequences, with roughly 32% as singletons. The CDR3 sequence is 12 residues long. CDR1 is DFQATT and CDR2 is SNEGSKA in the germline V gene (reference sequence). With 4 bases clipped from V and 5 bases from J, the junction kept 3 bases outside the gene matches.

Whole-study results and caveats: TCR beta diversity, measured per million T cells, fell in a roughly linear way with age.

The material sequenced was blood. This rearrangement joins TRBV20-1 to TRBJ1-2, with 8 bases fitting TRBD1. The TCR sequence derives from a woman over 75 in good health. The CDR3 region has the DNA TGCAGTGCTACAGGGGGCCTTTATGGCTACACCTTC. Translation: CSATGGLYGYTF.